These 29 T cell receptor beta chains originate from one sample sequenced in a study of T-cell reconstitution after alpha-beta-depleted transplantation in children. The library targeted TCRbeta and was prepared with unique molecular identifiers. Each CDR3 protein gets one entry after TCRdb re-called the PCR reads with MiXCR. The sample comprises about 420,000 distinct CDR3 sequences, roughly 10% of which are singletons, and about 5% rests with the top ten. The sequences come from PBMCs from the stem cell graft donor, collected from the stem cell graft. The receptors originated from a human donor who donated a stem cell graft to a child with acute myeloid leukemia.

V and J are TRBV12-3 or TRBV12-4 and TRBJ1-6, with no clear D. Trimming shortened V by 3 bases and J by 0 bases, and 12 bases separated the two germline ends. The CDR3 runs to 17 residues. The CDR3 sequence: CASSLGPASSYNSPLHF. DNA of the CDR3: TGTGCCAGCAGTTTGGGCCCCGCGAGCTCCTATAATTCACCCCTCCACTTT.

V and J are TRBV10-3 and TRBJ1-3; 9 bases map to TRBD1. V gave up 4 bases and J gave up 1 base; unmatched junction bases: 2. CDR1 and CDR2 from the germline V gene are ENHRY and SYGVKD. The CDR3 runs 15 residues. CDR3 nucleotide sequence: TGTGCCATCAGTGGGGACAGGGTGTCTGGAAACACCATATATTTT. Translated: CAISGDRVSGNTIYF.

The V gene is TRBV15, the J gene TRBJ2-5, with D tentatively TRBD2 (6 bases). The CDR3 loop spans 15 amino acids. Germline lookup yields CDR1 LNHNV and CDR2 YYDKDF (reference sequence). With 0 bases removed from V and 5 bases from J, the gap between germline ends came to 13 bases. The CDR3 DNA sequence: TGTGCCACCAGCAGAGAGGACGTCGCGGGGGAGACCCAGTACTTC. It specifies CATSREDVAGETQYF.

The rearrangement joins TRBV28 to TRBJ2-7, with TRBD2 identical over 7 bases. The V segment lost 4 bases and the J segment 2 bases; nucleotides outside the gene matches: 11. The CDR3 is 16 amino acids. Germline V lookup: CDR1 MDHEN, CDR2 SYDVKM. As DNA, the CDR3 is TGTGCCAGCAGTTCCCGATGGGCGGGAGCCCCCTACGAGCAGTACTTC. It encodes CASSSRWAGAPYEQYF.

This clonotype has a handful of counts. The chain joins TRBV5-1 to TRBJ2-5; 9 nucleotides match TRBD1. The CDR3 sequence is 14 residues long. Losses at the gene ends were 3 bases for V and 5 bases for J; bases not matched to a gene: 5. CDR1 SGHRS and CDR2 YFSETQ come from the germline V gene. The CDR3 region is CASSSSGQGETQYF. CDR3 in DNA: TGCGCCAGCAGCTCCTCGGGACAGGGCGAGACCCAGTACTTC.

The table lists this clonotype with many counts. The chain combines TRBV5-5 with TRBJ1-1, with D perhaps matching TRBD1 (5 bases). The germline V and J ends were trimmed by 4 bases and 6 bases, with 13 bases remaining between them. Germline V CDR1 and CDR2: SGHKS, YYEKEE (reference sequence). The CDR3 is 13 amino acids. This CDR3 reads CASSPQGSPEAFF. The CDR3 nucleotides are TGTGCCAGCAGCCCCCAGGGTTCGCCTGAAGCTTTCTTT.

At least ten counts were recorded for this clonotype. The chain combines TRBV7-9 with TRBJ2-3; tentative D call: TRBD2 (6 bases). Per the germline V gene, CDR1 is SEHNR and CDR2 is FQNEAQ (reference sequence). With 8 bases removed from V and 2 bases from J, the gap between germline ends came to 11 bases. This CDR3 has 13 residues. The CDR3, as DNA: TGTGCCAGCCAATGGAGGGACACAGATACGCAGTATTTT. Translated: CASQWRDTDTQYF. The full variable domain, with the rest looked up from reference TRBV7-9 and TRBJ2-3, is DTGVSQNPRHKITKRGQNVTFRCDPISEHNRLYWYRQTLGQGPEFLTYFQNEAQLEKSRLLSDRFSAERPKGSFSTLEIQRTEQGDSAMYLCASQWRDTDTQYFGPGTRLTVL.

This sequence joins TRBV6-2 or TRBV6-3 and TRBJ2-3, with TRBD2 matching 13 bases. Germline CDR1 and CDR2: MNHEY and SVGEGT. With V trimmed by 0 bases and J by 0 bases, 12 bases remained unmatched. CDR3 length: 21 residues. This chain's CDR3 is CASSYSPYPGLAGRSTDTQYF. The CDR3 nucleotides read TGTGCCAGCAGTTACTCGCCATATCCGGGACTAGCGGGGCGGAGCACAGATACGCAGTATTTT.

The J gene is TRBJ1-6, the V gene TRBV4-3, with D possibly being TRBD1 (6 bases). The germline gives CDR1 LGHNA, CDR2 YSLEER. V lost 1 base, J lost 7 bases, and 8 bases lay in between. The CDR3 runs 14 residues. CDR3 in amino acids: CASSQVDRNSPLHF. CDR3 nucleotides: TGCGCCAGCAGCCAAGTGGACAGAAATTCACCCCTCCACTTT.

This clonotype was counted only a few times. The rearrangement links TRBV18 to TRBJ2-5; weak D call: TRBD2 (6 bases). The length of the CDR3 is 16 residues. The V end lost 2 bases, the J end lost 1 base, and 14 bases lay between the germline ends. Per germline, CDR1 KGHSH and CDR2 LQKENI. The CDR3 sequence is CASSPTLGGLQETQYF. The CDR3 nucleotides read TGTGCCAGCTCACCAACGCTTGGAGGGCTCCAAGAGACCCAGTACTTC.

This chain uses TRBV27 with TRBJ2-5; 7 bases fit TRBD1. The V gene's germline CDR1 is MNHEY and CDR2 SMNVEV (reference sequence). V shed 6 bases, J shed 4 bases, and the junction held 17 bases outside the gene matches. The CDR3 loop spans 17 amino acids. The chain's CDR3 is CASSPEQGLSSRETQYF. CDR3 DNA: TGTGCCAGCAGCCCTGAACAGGGGTTATCGTCTCGAGAGACCCAGTACTTC.

This clonotype occurred a few times. V and J are TRBV10-3 and TRBJ2-5; D is perhaps TRBD2 (6 bases). The CDR3 covers 14 residues. Germline V gene sequence: CDR1 ENHRY, CDR2 SYGVKD. Trimming shortened V by 0 bases and J by 1 base, and 6 bases separated the two germline ends. CDR3 nucleotides: TGTGCCATCAGTGAGTCGCGGGGCCAAGAGACCCAGTACTTC. Its protein is CAISESRGQETQYF.

The V and J genes are TRBV20-1 and TRBJ2-5; 10 bases line up with TRBD2. The CDR3 extends over 16 amino acids. Germline lookup yields CDR1 DFQATT and CDR2 SNEGSKA (reference sequence). CDR3 sequence reads: CCARGDGAGGPETQYF. The CDR3 bases are TGCTGCGCTAGAGGGGACGGAGCGGGGGGGCCGGAGACCCAGTACTTC.

This clonotype showed up many times. This chain uses TRBV10-3 with TRBJ2-7, with TRBD1 identical over 8 bases. In germline, CDR1 is ENHRY, CDR2 SYGVKD. The CDR3 has 13 residues. With V trimmed by 6 bases and J by 5 bases, 6 bases remained unmatched. The CDR3 here is CAIRQGEFDEQYF. CDR3 sequence (DNA): TGTGCCATCAGACAGGGGGAGTTCGACGAGCAGTACTTC.

The rearrangement uses TRBV27 and TRBJ1-2, with 9 bases matching TRBD1. Germline CDR1 is MNHEY and CDR2 is SMNVEV (reference sequence). V lost 4 bases, J lost 6 bases, and 6 bases stayed unmatched. This CDR3 contains 14 residues. For the CDR3, the DNA is TGTGCCAGCAGTTCCTCCGGGACAGGGAATGGCTACACCTTC. This encodes CASSSSGTGNGYTF.

This clonotype was found a few times. The chain recombines TRBV29-1 with TRBJ1-2, with D possibly TRBD1 on 5 matching bases. The CDR3 has 12 residues. Per germline, CDR1 SQVTM and CDR2 ANQGSEA. V lost 4 bases, J lost 13 bases, and 19 bases lay in between. The CDR3 protein is CSVVHPGGLGTF. The CDR3 coding sequence is TGCAGCGTTGTGCACCCGGGGGGGTTAGGCACCTTC.

In this sample, this clonotype turned up many times. The V and J genes are TRBV19 and TRBJ2-5, with 10 bases aligning to TRBD2. The CDR3 totals 16 residues. The germline V gene encodes CDR1 LNHDA and CDR2 SQIVND (reference sequence). V gave up 7 bases and J gave up 4 bases; unmatched junction bases: 12. For the CDR3, the DNA is TGTGCCAGTACAAGTGGGGCTAGCGGGAGTAGAGAGACCCAGTACTTC. Protein product: CASTSGASGSRETQYF.

This clonotype was detected a few times. The J gene is TRBJ2-5, the V gene TRBV9, with 9 bases matching TRBD1. The CDR3 extends over 16 amino acids. Per germline, CDR1 SGDLS and CDR2 YYNGEE. J gave up 7 bases and V 4 bases, and 14 bases lay outside the gene matches. The CDR3 nucleotides are TGTGCCAGCAGCCAGCGGGACAGGGTAGTAGGTGGGACCCAGTACTTC. It translates to CASSQRDRVVGGTQYF. Combining the CDR3 with reference TRBV9 and TRBJ2-5 gives the whole variable domain DSGVTQTPKHLITATGQRVTLRCSPRSGDLSVYWYQQSLDQGLQFLIQYYNGEERAKGNILERFSAQQFPDLHSELNLSSLELGDSALYFCASSQRDRVVGGTQYFGPGTRLLVL.

The J gene is TRBJ1-1, the V gene TRBV5-1, with D tentatively TRBD1 (5 bases). Per germline, CDR1 SGHRS and CDR2 YFSETQ. V lost 0 bases and J 0 bases, leaving 12 bases between the germline ends. The CDR3 consists of 16 residues. CDR3 DNA sequence: TGCGCCAGCAGCTTGGAGTTGGGACGCCTGAACACTGAAGCTTTCTTT. Protein: CASSLELGRLNTEAFF.

This clonotype was recorded many times. The chain carries TRBV29-1 and TRBJ2-3, with D perhaps TRBD2 (6 bases). Germline V gene data show CDR1 as SQVTM and CDR2 as ANQGSEA. This CDR3 has 14 residues. V lost 4 bases to trimming and J lost 2 bases, with 13 bases between them. The CDR3 is CSVVGTSNTDTQYF. DNA for the CDR3: TGCAGCGTTGTCGGGACTTCGAACACAGATACGCAGTATTTT.

This clonotype was seen ten or more times. This CDR3 is CSAAQGAGANVLTF. The CDR3 DNA is TGCAGCGCTGCACAGGGGGCTGGGGCCAACGTCCTGACTTTC. V and J are TRBV29-1 and TRBJ2-6; TRBD1 matches at 8 bases. V dropped 7 bases and J dropped 2; count of bases not matched to a gene: 4. Per germline, CDR1 SQVTM and CDR2 ANQGSEA. The CDR3 is made up of 14 amino acids.

The chain employs TRBV7-2 and TRBJ2-2; TRBD2 is a possible D gene (5 bases). Trimming took off 7 bases at V and 7 bases at J, with 16 bases between the two ends. Per germline, CDR1 SGHTA and CDR2 FQGNSA. This CDR3 has 14 residues. The CDR3 here is CASTPIEGFGELFF. As DNA, the CDR3 is TGTGCCAGCACCCCGATTGAGGGTTTCGGGGAGCTGTTTTTT.

The chain links TRBV6-1 to TRBJ1-3; possible D gene TRBD1, 6 bases. The V and J ends lost 7 bases and 2 bases respectively, with 15 bases between them. Germline V gene lookup returns CDR1 MNHNS and CDR2 SASEGT. The CDR3 length is 15 residues. CDR3 residues: CASTAQGLAGNTIYF. The CDR3 DNA is TGTGCCAGCACCGCGCAGGGGTTGGCTGGAAACACCATATATTTT.

This clonotype showed up just a few times. CDR3 protein: CASSLNRQRNTGELFF. The CDR3 bases are TGTGCCAGCAGCTTAAATCGACAGAGAAACACCGGGGAGCTGTTTTTT. The rearrangement joins TRBV7-3 to TRBJ2-2; D may be TRBD1 (5 bases). V lost 1 base to trimming and J lost 2 bases, with 11 bases between them. Germline V lookup: CDR1 SGHTA, CDR2 FQGTGA. The CDR3 spans 16 residues.

This clonotype was counted a few times. This rearrangement joins TRBV7-9 to TRBJ2-5; tentatively, D is TRBD1 (6 bases). This CDR3 comprises 14 residues. Germline values: CDR1 SEHNR, CDR2 FQNEAQ (reference sequence). The germline V and J ends were trimmed by 5 bases and 3 bases, with 13 bases remaining between them. The CDR3 sequence: CASSPDSYEETQYF. The CDR3 nucleotides are TGTGCCAGCAGCCCGGACAGCTATGAAGAGACCCAGTACTTC.

The V gene is TRBV28, the J gene TRBJ1-1; TRBD1 might be the D (5 bases). The CDR3 is 14 residues long. Trimming left V 7 bases short and J 4 bases short, with 16 bases between. Germline V gives CDR1 MDHEN, CDR2 SYDVKM. DNA for the CDR3: TGTGCCAGCACGCTATGGGGCGCGGGCACTGAAGCTTTCTTT. It yields the protein CASTLWGAGTEAFF. Looking up the rest from reference TRBV28 and TRBJ1-1 gives the full variable domain: DVKVTQSSRYLVKRTGEKVFLECVQDMDHENMFWYRQDPGLGLRLIYFSYDVKMKEKGDIPEGYSVSREKKERFSLILESASTNQTSMYLCASTLWGAGTEAFFGQGTRLTVV.

In this sample, this clonotype turned up many times. The chain employs TRBV5-6 and TRBJ1-2; 7 bases line up with TRBD1. The germline V gene encodes CDR1 SGHDT and CDR2 YYEEEE. The CDR3 has 13 residues. V gave up 4 bases and J gave up 4 bases; unmatched junction bases: 4. The CDR3 here is CASSPGQTYGYTF. The CDR3 DNA follows: TGTGCCAGCAGCCCGGGACAGACCTATGGCTACACCTTC.

Only a few counts were recorded for this clonotype. This chain connects TRBV11-2 to TRBJ2-1; no clear D. Germline CDR1 reads SGHAT; CDR2 reads FQNNGV. Deletions cut 0 bases from V and 4 bases from J, with 13 bases between. The CDR3 extends over 16 amino acids. CDR3 sequence reads: CASSLDPHSLYNEQFF. The CDR3 DNA reads TGTGCCAGCAGCTTAGATCCCCATTCTTTGTACAATGAGCAGTTCTTC.

The chain couples TRBV5-5 to TRBJ1-5; a weak D match, TRBD1 (5 bases). This CDR3 spans 15 amino acids. V gave up 4 bases and J gave up 3 bases, with 14 bases separating them. Germline lookup yields CDR1 SGHKS and CDR2 YYEKEE (reference sequence). The CDR3 region is CASSLRPGDNQPQHF. For the CDR3, the DNA is TGTGCCAGCAGCCTTAGACCGGGGGACAATCAGCCCCAGCATTTT.